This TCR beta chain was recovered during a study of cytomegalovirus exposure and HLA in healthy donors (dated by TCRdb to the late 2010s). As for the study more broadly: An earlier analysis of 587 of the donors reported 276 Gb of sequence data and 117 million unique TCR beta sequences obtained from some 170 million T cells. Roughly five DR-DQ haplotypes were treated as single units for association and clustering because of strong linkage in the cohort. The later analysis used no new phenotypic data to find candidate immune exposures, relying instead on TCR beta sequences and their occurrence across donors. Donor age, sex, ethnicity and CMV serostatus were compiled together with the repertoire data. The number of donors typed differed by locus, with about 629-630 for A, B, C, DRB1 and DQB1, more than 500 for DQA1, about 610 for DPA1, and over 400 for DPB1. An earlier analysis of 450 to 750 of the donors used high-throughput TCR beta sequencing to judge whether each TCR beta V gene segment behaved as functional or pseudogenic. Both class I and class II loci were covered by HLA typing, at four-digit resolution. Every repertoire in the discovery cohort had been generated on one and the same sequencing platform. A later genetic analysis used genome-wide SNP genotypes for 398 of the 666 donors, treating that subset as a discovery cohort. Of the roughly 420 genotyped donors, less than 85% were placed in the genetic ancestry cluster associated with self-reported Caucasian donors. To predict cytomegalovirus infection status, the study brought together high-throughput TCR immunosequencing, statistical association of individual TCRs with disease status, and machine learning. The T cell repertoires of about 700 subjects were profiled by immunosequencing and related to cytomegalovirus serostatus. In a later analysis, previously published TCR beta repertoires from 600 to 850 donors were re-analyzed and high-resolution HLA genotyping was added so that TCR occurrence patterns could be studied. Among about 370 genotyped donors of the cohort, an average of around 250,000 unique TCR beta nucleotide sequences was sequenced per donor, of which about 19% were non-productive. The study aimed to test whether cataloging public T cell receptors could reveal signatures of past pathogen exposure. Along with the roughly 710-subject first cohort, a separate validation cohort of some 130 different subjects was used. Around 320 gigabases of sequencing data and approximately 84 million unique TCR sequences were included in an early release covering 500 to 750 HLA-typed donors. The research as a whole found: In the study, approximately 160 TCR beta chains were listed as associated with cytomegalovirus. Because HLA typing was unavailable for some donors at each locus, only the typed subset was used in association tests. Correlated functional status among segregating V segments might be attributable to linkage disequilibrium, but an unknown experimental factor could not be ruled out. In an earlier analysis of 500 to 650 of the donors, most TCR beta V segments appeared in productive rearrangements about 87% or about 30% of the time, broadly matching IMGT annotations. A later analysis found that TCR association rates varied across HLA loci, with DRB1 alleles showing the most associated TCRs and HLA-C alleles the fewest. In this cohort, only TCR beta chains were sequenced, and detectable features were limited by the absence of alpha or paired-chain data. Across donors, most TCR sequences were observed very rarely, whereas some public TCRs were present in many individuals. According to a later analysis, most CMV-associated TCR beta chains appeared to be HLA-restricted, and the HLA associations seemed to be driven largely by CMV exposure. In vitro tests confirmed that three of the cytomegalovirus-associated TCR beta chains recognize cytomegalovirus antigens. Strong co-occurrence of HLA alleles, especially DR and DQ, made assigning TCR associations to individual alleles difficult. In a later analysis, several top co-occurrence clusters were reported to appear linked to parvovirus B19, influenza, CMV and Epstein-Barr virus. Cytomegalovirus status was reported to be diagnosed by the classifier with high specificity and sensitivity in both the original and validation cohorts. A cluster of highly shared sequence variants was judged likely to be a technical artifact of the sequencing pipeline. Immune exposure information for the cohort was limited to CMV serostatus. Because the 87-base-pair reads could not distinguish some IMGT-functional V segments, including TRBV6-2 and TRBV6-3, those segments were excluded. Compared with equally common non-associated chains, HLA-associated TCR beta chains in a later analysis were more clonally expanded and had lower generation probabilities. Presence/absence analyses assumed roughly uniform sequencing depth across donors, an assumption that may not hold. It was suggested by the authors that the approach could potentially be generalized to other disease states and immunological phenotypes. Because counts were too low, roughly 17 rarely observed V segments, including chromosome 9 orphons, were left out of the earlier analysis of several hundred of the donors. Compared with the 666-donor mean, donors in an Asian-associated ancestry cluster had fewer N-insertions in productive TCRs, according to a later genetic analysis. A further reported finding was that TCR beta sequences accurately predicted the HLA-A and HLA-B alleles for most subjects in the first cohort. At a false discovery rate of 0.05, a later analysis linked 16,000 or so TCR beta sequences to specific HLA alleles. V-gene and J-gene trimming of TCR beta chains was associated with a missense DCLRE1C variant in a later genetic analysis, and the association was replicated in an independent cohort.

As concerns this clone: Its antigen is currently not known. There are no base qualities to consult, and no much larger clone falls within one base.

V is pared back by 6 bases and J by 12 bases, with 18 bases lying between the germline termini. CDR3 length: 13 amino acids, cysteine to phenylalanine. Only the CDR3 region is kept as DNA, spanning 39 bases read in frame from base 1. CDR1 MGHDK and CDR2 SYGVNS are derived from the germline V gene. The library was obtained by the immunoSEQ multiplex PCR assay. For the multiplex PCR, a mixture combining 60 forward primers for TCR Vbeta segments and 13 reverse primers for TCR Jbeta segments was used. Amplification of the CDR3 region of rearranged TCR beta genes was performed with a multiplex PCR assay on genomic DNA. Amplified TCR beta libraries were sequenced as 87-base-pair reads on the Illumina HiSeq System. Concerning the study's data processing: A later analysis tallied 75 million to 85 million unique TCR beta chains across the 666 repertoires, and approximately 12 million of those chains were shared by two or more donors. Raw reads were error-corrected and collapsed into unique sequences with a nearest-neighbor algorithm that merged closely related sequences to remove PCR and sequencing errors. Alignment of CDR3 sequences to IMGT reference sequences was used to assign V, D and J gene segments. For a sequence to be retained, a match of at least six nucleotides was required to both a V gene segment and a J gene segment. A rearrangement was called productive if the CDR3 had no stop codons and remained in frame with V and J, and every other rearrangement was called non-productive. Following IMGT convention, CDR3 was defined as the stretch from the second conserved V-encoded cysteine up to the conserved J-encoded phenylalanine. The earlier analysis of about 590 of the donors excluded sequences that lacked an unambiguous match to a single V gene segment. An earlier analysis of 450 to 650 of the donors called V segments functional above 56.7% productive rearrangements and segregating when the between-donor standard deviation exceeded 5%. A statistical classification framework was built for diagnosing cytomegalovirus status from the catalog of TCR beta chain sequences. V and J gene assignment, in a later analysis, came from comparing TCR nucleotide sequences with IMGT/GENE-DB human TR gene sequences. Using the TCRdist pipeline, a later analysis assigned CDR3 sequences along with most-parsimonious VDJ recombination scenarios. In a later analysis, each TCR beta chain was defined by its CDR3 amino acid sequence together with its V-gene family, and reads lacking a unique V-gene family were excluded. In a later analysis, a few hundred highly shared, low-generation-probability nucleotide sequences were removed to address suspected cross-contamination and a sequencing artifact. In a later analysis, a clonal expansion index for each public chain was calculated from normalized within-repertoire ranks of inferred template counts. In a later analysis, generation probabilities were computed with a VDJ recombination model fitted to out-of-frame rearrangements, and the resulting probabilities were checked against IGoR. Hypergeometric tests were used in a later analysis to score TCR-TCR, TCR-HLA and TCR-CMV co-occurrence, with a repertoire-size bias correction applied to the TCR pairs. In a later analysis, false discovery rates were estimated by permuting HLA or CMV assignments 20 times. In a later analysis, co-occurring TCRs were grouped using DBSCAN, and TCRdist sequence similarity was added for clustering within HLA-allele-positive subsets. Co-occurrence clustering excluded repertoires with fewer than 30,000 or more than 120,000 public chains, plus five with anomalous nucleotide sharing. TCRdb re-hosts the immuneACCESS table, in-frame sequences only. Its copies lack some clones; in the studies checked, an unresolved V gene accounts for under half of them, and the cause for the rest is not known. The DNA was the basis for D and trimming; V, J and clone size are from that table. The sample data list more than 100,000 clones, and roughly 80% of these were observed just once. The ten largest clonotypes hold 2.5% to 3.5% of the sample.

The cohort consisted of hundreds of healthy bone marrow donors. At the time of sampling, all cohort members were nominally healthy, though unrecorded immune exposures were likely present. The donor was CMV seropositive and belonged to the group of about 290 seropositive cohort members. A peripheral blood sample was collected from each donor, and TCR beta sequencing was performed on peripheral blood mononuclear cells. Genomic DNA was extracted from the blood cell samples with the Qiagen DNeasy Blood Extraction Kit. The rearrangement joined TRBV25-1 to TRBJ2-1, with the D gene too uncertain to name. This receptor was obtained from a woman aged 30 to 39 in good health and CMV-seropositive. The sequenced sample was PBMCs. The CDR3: CASRPKQLGAQFF. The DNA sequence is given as TGTGCCAGCAGACCAAAACAGTTGGGTGCGCAGTTCTTC.